The rows below give T cell receptor beta chains drawn from one sample of a study of T cells in localized non-small cell lung cancer. TCRdb's copy holds only in-frame clones and misses some; the assay was immunoSEQ multiplex PCR. In the table there are fewer than 60,000 clones, around four fifths of which are singletons. The sample here was peripheral blood, taken before any cancer treatment. These TCRs come from a female donor at least 60 years old with stage II squamous cell lung carcinoma. The CDR3 runs from the conserved cysteine through the conserved F or W. Fields, in order: J gene, V gene, D gene, clone size, CDR3 DNA, CDR3 protein. A D gene is named only where the DNA matches it firmly. The listing skips clone size in some rows; elsewhere it reads once, few, many or a size class.

TRBJ1-5 | TRBV7-2 | NA | NA | TGTGCCAGCAGCCCGAGGACAGTCAGCAATCAGCCCCAGCATTTT | CASSPRTVSNQPQHF
TRBJ2-7 | TRBV9 | TRBD2 | once | TGTGCCAGCAGCGCGGGACTAGAGGGGGGCGAGCAGTACTTC | CASSAGLEGGEQYF
TRBJ1-2 | TRBV6-6 | NA | NA | TGTGCCAGCAGTCCCGAGACAGGCTATGGCTACACCTTC | CASSPETGYGYTF
TRBJ2-1 | TRBV10-3 | TRBD2 | NA | TGTGCCATCAGTGAAGCAGCGGGGGTCGCCAATGAGCAGTTCTTC | CAISEAAGVANEQFF
TRBJ2-5 | TRBV5-6 | NA | few | TGTGCCAGCAGCTTGTGGGGACGGGGGCAAGAGACCCAGTACTTC | CASSLWGRGQETQYF
TRBJ1-2 | TRBV20-1 | TRBD1 | NA | TGCAGTGCTTCAGGGGGCGATGGCTACACCTTC | CSASGGDGYTF
TRBJ2-5 | TRBV7-3 | NA | NA | TGTGCCAGCAGCCCGACGCCCCGGGTAAAGACCCAGTACTTC | CASSPTPRVKTQYF
TRBJ1-6 | TRBV9 | NA | NA | TGTGCCAGCAGCGTAGAGGGGATAGGATCACCCCTCCACTTT | CASSVEGIGSPLHF
TRBJ2-7 | TRBV9 | TRBD1 | medium-sized | TGTGCCAGCAGCGTTGGACAGGGTACCTACGAGCAGTACTTC | CASSVGQGTYEQYF
TRBJ2-7 | TRBV6-6 | TRBD2 | NA | TGTGCCAGCAGTTCCAGCGGGGGTAATTACGAGCAGTACTTC | CASSSSGGNYEQYF
TRBJ1-5 | TRBV10-3 | NA | NA | TGTGCCACCCGGCAGAGGTCCGGGAACAATCAGCCCCAGCATTTT | CATRQRSGNNQPQHF
TRBJ2-1 | TRBV7-3 | TRBD1 | NA | TGTGCCAGCAGCTCCGGGACAGGGGGTAATGAGCAGTTCTTC | CASSSGTGGNEQFF
TRBJ1-6 | TRBV9 | NA | NA | TGTGCCAGCGGAATGGGGGAGGTTAACTCACCCCTCCACTTT | CASGMGEVNSPLHF
TRBJ1-1 | TRBV7-8 | TRBD1 | NA | TGTGCCAGCAGCAGCAGGGACAGCGTGAACACTGAAGCTTTCTTT | CASSSRDSVNTEAFF
TRBJ1-3 | TRBV6-5 | TRBD1 | NA | TGTGCCAGCAGCCCACCCTCAGGGGGCCGAAACACCATATATTTT | CASSPPSGGRNTIYF
TRBJ2-5 | TRBV19 | NA | NA | TGTGCCAGTAAGGGCGGGGCATCGGGGGAGACCCAGTACTTC | CASKGGASGETQYF
TRBJ1-1 | TRBV5-1 | NA | NA | TGCGCCAGCAGCTTCACGGTGAACACTGAAGCTTTCTTT | CASSFTVNTEAFF
TRBJ2-7 | TRBV14 | NA | NA | TGTGCCAGCAGCCAAGAAAAGTTGGGTTACGAGCAGTACTTC | CASSQEKLGYEQYF
TRBJ1-2 | TRBV9 | NA | NA | TGTGCCAGCAGCGAGGGAGGGGCCAACTATGGCTACACCTTC | CASSEGGANYGYTF
TRBJ1-1 | TRBV5-1 | NA | NA | TGCGCCAGCAGCTTGCAAGGGGGAGAAGCTTTCTTT | CASSLQGGEAFF
TRBJ2-3 | TRBV14 | TRBD2 | NA | TGTGCCAGCAGCCTCTGGGGGGGACTAGCGATAGATACGCAGTATTTT | CASSLWGGLAIDTQYF
TRBJ2-7 | TRBV5-1 | TRBD1 | NA | TGCGCCAGCGGACCCGTGGGGGACAGGGGGGACGAGCAGTACTTC | CASGPVGDRGDEQYF
TRBJ1-2 | TRBV5-4 | NA | NA | TGTGCCAGCAGCCTGGACAGAACGGGGGGTGGCTACACCTTC | CASSLDRTGGGYTF
TRBJ1-2 | TRBV6-5 | NA | NA | TGTGCCAGCAGAGCCGGCCAGAACTATGGCTACACCTTC | CASRAGQNYGYTF
TRBJ2-1 | TRBV15 | TRBD2 | few | TGTGCCACCGGAAGCGGGGTCGATGAGCAGTTCTTC | CATGSGVDEQFF
TRBJ1-6 | TRBV5-1 | TRBD1 | NA | TGCGCCAGCAGTGGGGGGACAGTCAATTCACCCCTCCACTTT | CASSGGTVNSPLHF
TRBJ1-3 | TRBV4-2 | NA | NA | TGTGCCAGCAGCCAAGATCGTGCAGGGGCGTCGGGAAACACCATATATTTT | CASSQDRAGASGNTIYF
TRBJ2-5 | TRBV7-8 | NA | NA | TGTGCCAGCAGCTCGCCCTTCGGACTGGTAGAGACCCAGTACTTC | CASSSPFGLVETQYF
TRBJ2-7 | TRBV7-9 | NA | NA | TGTGCCAGCAGCCCCTCCTACGAGCAGTACTTC | CASSPSYEQYF
TRBJ1-1 | TRBV6-5 | NA | NA | TGTGCCAGCAGTCTCAGGGTGATCGGCACTGAAGCTTTCTTT | CASSLRVIGTEAFF
TRBJ1-2 | TRBV4-3 | NA | NA | TGCGCCAGCAGCCAAGCCATTGAGGGAGGGAGGAACTATGGCTACACCTTC | CASSQAIEGGRNYGYTF
TRBJ2-3 | TRBV29-1 | TRBD2 | NA | TGCAGCGTTGTTGGCGGGGGAGCCAGCACAGATACGCAGTATTTT | CSVVGGGASTDTQYF
TRBJ2-3 | TRBV6-1 | TRBD1 | NA | TGTGCCAGCAGAAAGGGGGCAAGCACAGATACGCAGTATTTT | CASRKGASTDTQYF
TRBJ1-6 | TRBV5-1 | NA | once | TGCGCCAGCAGCTTGACCCCAGGGCAAGGCAATTCACCCCTCCACTTT | CASSLTPGQGNSPLHF
TRBJ1-3 | TRBV6-5 | NA | once | TGTGCCAGCAGTGCCGTCGGAAACACCATATATTTT | CASSAVGNTIYF
TRBJ2-5 | TRBV10-1 | NA | NA | TGCGCCAGCAGATCTGGGACGGGGGAGACCCAGTACTTC | CASRSGTGETQYF
TRBJ1-1 | TRBV5-4 | NA | once | TGTGCCAGCAGCTTGGGCAGAGGCGACATGAACACTGAAGCTTTCTTT | CASSLGRGDMNTEAFF
TRBJ1-3 | TRBV5-4 | NA | NA | TGTGCCAGCAGCGCACGCGGGCAGGGGTTCGGAAACACCATATATTTT | CASSARGQGFGNTIYF
TRBJ2-6 | TRBV25-1 | NA | NA | TGTGCCAGCAGTGGAAAGAACTCTGGGGCCAACGTCCTGACTTTC | CASSGKNSGANVLTF
TRBJ1-5 | TRBV7-2 | TRBD1 | few | TGTGCCAGCAGCTATACAGGGGATTTTAGCAATCAGCCCCAGCATTTT | CASSYTGDFSNQPQHF
TRBJ1-6 | TRBV9 | NA | NA | TGTGCCAGCAGCGTAGATCCGGGGCGGAATTCACCCCTCCACTTT | CASSVDPGRNSPLHF
TRBJ1-2 | TRBV5-4 | NA | NA | TGTGCCAGCAGCTTGGGGACGGATGGCTACACCTTC | CASSLGTDGYTF
TRBJ1-2 | TRBV7-8 | NA | NA | TGTGCCAGCAGCTTAGGTGGGGGCGCAGCTAACTATGGCTACACCTTC | CASSLGGGAANYGYTF
TRBJ2-7 | TRBV5-1 | TRBD2 | NA | TGCGCCAGCACCATAGCGGGGTCCTACGAGCAGTACTTC | CASTIAGSYEQYF
TRBJ1-2 | TRBV5-1 | NA | NA | TGCGCCAGCAGCTTGATGGAGAAAGGGGCCCGCACCTTC | CASSLMEKGARTF
TRBJ1-2 | TRBV2 | NA | few | TGTGCCAGCAGTTTAAGGAACTATGGCTACACCTTC | CASSLRNYGYTF
TRBJ2-5 | TRBV6-5 | NA | NA | TGTGCCAGCAGTTATCAGGCGGGCGGGACAGAGACCCAGTACTTC | CASSYQAGGTETQYF
TRBJ1-1 | TRBV5-4 | NA | NA | TGTGCCAGCAGCCTGGAACTAATGGACACTGAAGCTTTCTTT | CASSLELMDTEAFF
TRBJ2-1 | TRBV10-3 | NA | medium-sized | TGTGCCATCAGCGCTCGCGACGGAGCCGGGGACAATGAGCAGTTCTTC | CAISARDGAGDNEQFF
TRBJ1-1 | TRBV5-4 | NA | NA | TGTGCCAGCAGCTTGGATCCGAACACTGAAGCTTTCTTT | CASSLDPNTEAFF
TRBJ1-1 | TRBV19 | NA | NA | TGTGCCAGTAGTACGCAGGGTTGGACTGAAGCTTTCTTT | CASSTQGWTEAFF
TRBJ2-5 | TRBV7-9 | NA | once | TGTGCCAGCAGCTTTTGTTGTGTGGAGACCCAGTACTTC | CASSFCCVETQYF
TRBJ1-1 | TRBV7-3 | TRBD1 | NA | TGTGCCAGCAGCTTAGGACAGGGGCTGTTGAACACTGAAGCTTTCTTT | CASSLGQGLLNTEAFF
TRBJ2-6 | TRBV2 | NA | few | TGTGCCAGCAGTGGGGGTTTTCTCTCTGGGGCCAACGTCCTGACTTTC | CASSGGFLSGANVLTF
TRBJ1-1 | TRBV18 | NA | NA | TGTGCCAGCTCACCTCCCCGGGAAGGGAGCACTGAAGCTTTCTTT | CASSPPREGSTEAFF
TRBJ2-7 | TRBV11-2 | TRBD2 | NA | TGTGCCACCTCAAGCGGGGAAGGGTACTTC | CATSSGEGYF
TRBJ2-1 | TRBV5-8 | TRBD1 | NA | TGTGCCAGCAGCCCCCGGACAGGCAGCTCCTACAATGAGCAGTTCTTC | CASSPRTGSSYNEQFF